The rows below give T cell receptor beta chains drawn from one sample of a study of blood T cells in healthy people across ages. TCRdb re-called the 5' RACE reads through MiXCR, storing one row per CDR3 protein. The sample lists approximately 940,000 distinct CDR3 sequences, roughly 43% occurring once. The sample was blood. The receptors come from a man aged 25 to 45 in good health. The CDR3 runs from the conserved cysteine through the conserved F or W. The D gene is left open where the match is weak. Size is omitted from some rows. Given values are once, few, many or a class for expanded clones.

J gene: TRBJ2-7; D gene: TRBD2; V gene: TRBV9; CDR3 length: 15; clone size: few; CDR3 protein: CASSVDPAGVYEQYF; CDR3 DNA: TGTGCCAGCAGCGTAGACCCAGCGGGGGTCTACGAGCAGTACTTC
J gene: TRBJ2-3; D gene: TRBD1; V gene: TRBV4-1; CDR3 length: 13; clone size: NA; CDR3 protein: CASSQGAGGTQYF; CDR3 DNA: TGCGCCAGCAGCCAAGGGGCAGGGGGTACGCAGTATTTT
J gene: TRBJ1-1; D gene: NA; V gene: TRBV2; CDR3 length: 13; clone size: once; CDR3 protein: CASTPWGGTEAFF; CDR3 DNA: TGTGCCAGCACCCCGTGGGGGGGCACTGAAGCTTTCTTT
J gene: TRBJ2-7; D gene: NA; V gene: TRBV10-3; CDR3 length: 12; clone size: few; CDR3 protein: CAITGSGYEQYF; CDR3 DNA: TGTGCCATAACAGGGAGTGGGTACGAGCAGTACTTC
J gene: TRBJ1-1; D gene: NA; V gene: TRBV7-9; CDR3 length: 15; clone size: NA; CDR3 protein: CASSSGREGGTEAFF; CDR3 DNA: TGTGCCAGCAGCTCGGGGAGGGAAGGGGGCACTGAAGCTTTCTTT
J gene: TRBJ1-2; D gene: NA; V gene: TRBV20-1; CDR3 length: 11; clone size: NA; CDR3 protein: CSASAPYGYTF; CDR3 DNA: TGCAGTGCTAGTGCTCCCTATGGCTACACCTTC
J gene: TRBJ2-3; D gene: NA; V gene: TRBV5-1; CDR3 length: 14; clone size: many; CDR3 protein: CASSRGEAGDTQYF; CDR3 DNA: TGCGCCAGCAGCCGCGGAGAGGCCGGAGATACGCAGTATTTT
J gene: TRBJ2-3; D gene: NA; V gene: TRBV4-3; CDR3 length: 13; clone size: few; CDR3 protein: CASSQARRNTQYF; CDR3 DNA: TGCGCCAGCAGCCAAGCTCGTCGTAATACGCAGTATTTT
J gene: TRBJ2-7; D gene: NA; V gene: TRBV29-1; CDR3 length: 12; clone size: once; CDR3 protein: CSVEVQGYEQYF; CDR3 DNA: TGCAGCGTTGAAGTCCAGGGTTACGAGCAGTACTTC
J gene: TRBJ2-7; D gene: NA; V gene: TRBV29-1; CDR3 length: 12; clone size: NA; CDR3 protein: CSVEEVTYEQYF; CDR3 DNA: TGCAGCGTTGAGGAAGTGACCTACGAGCAGTACTTC
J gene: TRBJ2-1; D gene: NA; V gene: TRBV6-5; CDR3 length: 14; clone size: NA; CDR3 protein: CASKILGAINEQFF; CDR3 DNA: TGTGCCAGCAAAATACTCGGGGCGATAAATGAGCAGTTCTTC
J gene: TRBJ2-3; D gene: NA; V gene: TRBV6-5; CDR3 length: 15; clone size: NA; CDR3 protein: CASSSTGAITDTQYF; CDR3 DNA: TGTGCCAGCAGTTCGACGGGGGCCATCACAGATACGCAGTATTTT
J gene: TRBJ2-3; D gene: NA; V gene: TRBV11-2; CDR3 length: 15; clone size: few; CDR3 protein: CASSSDWQGTDTQYF; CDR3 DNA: TGTGCCAGCAGCTCCGACTGGCAGGGCACAGATACGCAGTATTTT
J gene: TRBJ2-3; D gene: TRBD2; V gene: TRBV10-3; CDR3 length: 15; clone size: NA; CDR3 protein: CAISASGSSTDTQYF; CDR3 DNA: TGTGCCATCAGTGCTAGCGGTTCTAGCACAGATACGCAGTATTTT
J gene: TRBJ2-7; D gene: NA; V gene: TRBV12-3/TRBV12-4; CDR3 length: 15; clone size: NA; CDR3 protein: CASSLRQGGAYEQYF; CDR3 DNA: TGTGCCAGCAGTTTGCGACAGGGAGGTGCCTACGAGCAGTACTTC
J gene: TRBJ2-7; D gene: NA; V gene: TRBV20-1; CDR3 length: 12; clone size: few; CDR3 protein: CSANPQGYEQYF; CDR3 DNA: TGCAGTGCTAACCCCCAGGGCTACGAGCAGTACTTC
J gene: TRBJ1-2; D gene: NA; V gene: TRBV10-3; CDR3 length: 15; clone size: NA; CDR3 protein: CAISESSTGLSGYTF; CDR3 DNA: TGTGCCATCAGTGAGTCGTCGACAGGTTTGTCGGGCTACACCTTC
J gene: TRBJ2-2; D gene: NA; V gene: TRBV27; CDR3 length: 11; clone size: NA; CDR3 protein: CASRPTGELFF; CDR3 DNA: TGTGCCAGCAGACCCACCGGGGAGCTGTTTTTT
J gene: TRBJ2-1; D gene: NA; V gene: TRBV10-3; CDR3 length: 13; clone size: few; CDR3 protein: CAISEDRYNEQFF; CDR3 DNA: TGTGCCATCAGTGAAGACAGATACAATGAGCAGTTCTTC
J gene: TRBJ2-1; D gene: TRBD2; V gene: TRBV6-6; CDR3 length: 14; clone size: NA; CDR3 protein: CASSSALGRDEQFF; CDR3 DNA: TGTGCCAGCAGTTCTGCGTTGGGGAGGGATGAGCAGTTCTTC
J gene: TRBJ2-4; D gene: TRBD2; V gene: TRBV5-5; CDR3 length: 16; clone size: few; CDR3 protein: CASSLAGDKAKNIQYF; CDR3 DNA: TGTGCCAGCAGCTTAGCGGGGGACAAAGCCAAAAACATTCAGTACTTC
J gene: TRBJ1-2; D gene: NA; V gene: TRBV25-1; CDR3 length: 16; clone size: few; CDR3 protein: CASSDSLLPESYGYTF; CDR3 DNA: TGTGCCAGCAGTGATAGCCTCCTGCCTGAGTCCTATGGCTACACCTTC
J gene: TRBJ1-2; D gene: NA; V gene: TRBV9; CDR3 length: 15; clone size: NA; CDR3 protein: CASSVSTAVDYGYTF; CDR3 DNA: TGTGCCAGCAGCGTTTCGACGGCCGTGGACTATGGCTACACCTTC
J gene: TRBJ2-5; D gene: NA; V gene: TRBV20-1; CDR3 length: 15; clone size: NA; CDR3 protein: CSARESRAGGETQYF; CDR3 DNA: TGCAGTGCTAGAGAGAGTCGAGCGGGCGGAGAGACCCAGTACTTC
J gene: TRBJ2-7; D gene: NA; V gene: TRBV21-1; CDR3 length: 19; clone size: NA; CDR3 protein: CASIGPAWGARTMVYEQYF; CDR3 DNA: TGTGCCAGCATTGGCCCCGCTTGGGGCGCCAGGACGATGGTCTACGAGCAGTACTTC
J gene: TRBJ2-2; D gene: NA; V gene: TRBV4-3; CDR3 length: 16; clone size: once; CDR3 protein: CASSQDPLGSIGELFF; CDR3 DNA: TGCGCCAGCAGCCAAGATCCACTGGGTTCAATCGGGGAGCTGTTTTTT
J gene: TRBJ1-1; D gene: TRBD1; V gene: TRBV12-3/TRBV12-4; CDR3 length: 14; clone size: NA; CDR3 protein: CASNWGQGNTEAFF; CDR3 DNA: TGTGCCAGCAACTGGGGACAGGGGAACACTGAAGCTTTCTTT
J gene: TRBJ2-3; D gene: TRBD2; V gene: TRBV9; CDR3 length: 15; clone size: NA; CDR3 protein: CASSVSGASTDTQYF; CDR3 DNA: TGTGCCAGCAGCGTTAGCGGGGCTAGCACAGATACGCAGTATTTT
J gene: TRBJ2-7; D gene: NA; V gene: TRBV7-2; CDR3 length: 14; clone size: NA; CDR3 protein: CASSLGGLSYEQYF; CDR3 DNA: TGTGCCAGCAGCTTAGGGGGCCTCTCCTACGAGCAGTACTTC
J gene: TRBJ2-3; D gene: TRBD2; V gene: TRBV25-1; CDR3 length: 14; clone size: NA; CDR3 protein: CASSDASGVGTQYF; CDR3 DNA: TGTGCCAGCAGTGATGCTAGCGGGGTCGGTACGCAGTATTTT
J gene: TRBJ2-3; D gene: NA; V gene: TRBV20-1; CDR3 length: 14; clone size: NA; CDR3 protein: CSARERVGVDTQYF; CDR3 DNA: TGCAGTGCTAGAGAACGGGTGGGTGTAGATACGCAGTATTTT
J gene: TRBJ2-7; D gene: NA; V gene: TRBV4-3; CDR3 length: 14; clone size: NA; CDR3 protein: CASSQAWGLYEQYF; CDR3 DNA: TGCGCCAGCAGCCAAGCATGGGGACTCTACGAGCAGTACTTC
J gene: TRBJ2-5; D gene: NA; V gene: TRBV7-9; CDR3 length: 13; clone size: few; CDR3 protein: CASSEQKGETQYF; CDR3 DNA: TGTGCCAGCAGCGAACAGAAGGGAGAGACCCAGTACTTC
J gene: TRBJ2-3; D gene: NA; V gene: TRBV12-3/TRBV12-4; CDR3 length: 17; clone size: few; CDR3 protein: CASSFGSRGPSTDTQYF; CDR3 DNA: TGTGCCAGCAGTTTCGGTAGCAGGGGCCCTAGCACAGATACGCAGTATTTT
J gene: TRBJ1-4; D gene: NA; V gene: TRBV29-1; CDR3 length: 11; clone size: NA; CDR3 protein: CSVVTWEKLFF; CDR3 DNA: TGCAGCGTCGTGACATGGGAAAAACTGTTTTTT
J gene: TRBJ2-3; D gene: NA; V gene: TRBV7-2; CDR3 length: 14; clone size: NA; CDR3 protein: CASAAGLSTDTQYF; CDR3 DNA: TGTGCCAGCGCTGCGGGCCTTAGCACAGATACGCAGTATTTT
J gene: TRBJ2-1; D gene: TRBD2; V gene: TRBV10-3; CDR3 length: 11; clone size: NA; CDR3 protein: CATMGGHEQFF; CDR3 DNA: TGTGCCACAATGGGAGGGCATGAGCAGTTCTTC
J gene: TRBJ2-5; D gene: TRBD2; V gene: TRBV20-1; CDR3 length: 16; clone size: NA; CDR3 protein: CSARDPWAGVQETQYF; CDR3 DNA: TGCAGTGCTAGAGATCCATGGGCGGGGGTCCAAGAGACCCAGTACTTC
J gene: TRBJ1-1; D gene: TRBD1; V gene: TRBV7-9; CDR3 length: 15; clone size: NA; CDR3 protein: CASSPTGVVVTEAFF; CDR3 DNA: TGTGCCAGCAGCCCAACAGGGGTCGTGGTCACTGAAGCTTTCTTT
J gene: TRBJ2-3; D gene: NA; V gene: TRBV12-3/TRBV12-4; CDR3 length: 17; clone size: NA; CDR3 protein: CASSFQQGRGRTDAQYF; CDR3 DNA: TGTGCCAGCAGTTTCCAACAGGGCAGAGGGCGAACAGATGCGCAGTATTTT
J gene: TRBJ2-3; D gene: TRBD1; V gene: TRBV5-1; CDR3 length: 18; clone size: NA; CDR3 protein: CASSPRSGGTGNADTQYF; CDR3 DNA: TGCGCCAGCAGCCCCCGGAGCGGCGGGACAGGGAATGCAGATACGCAGTATTTT
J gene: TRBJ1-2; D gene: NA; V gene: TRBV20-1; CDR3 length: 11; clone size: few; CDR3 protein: CSAYRETGYTF; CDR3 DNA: TGCAGTGCGTACAGGGAAACCGGCTACACCTTC
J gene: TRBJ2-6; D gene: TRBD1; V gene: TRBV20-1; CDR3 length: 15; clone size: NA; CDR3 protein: CSAKGGSSGANVLTF; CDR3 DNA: TGCAGTGCTAAAGGGGGCAGCTCTGGGGCCAACGTCCTGACTTTC
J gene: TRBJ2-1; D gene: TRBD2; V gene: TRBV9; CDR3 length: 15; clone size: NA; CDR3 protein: CASSARLAVDNEQFF; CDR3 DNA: TGTGCCAGCAGCGCCCGACTAGCGGTGGATAATGAGCAGTTCTTC
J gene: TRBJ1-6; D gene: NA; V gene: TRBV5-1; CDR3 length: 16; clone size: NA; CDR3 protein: CASSLGVGDTNSPLHF; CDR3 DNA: TGCGCCAGCAGCTTGGGGGTTGGGGATACTAATTCACCCCTCCACTTT
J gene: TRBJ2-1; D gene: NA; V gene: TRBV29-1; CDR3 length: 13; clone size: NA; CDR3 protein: CSVDSAGGNEQFF; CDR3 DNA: TGCAGCGTTGATTCCGCGGGTGGGAATGAGCAGTTCTTC
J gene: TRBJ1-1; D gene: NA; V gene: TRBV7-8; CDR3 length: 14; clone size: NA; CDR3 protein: CASSFGKRNTEAFF; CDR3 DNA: TGTGCCAGCAGCTTTGGGAAGAGGAACACTGAAGCTTTCTTT
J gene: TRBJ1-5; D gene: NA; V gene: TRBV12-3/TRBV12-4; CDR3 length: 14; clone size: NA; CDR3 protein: CASSPREGLSAQHF; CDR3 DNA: TGTGCCAGCAGTCCCAGGGAGGGTCTATCAGCCCAGCATTTT
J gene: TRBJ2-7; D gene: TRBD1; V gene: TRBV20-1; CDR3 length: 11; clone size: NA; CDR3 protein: CSAPDRVEQYF; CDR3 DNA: TGCAGTGCCCCGGACAGGGTCGAGCAGTACTTC
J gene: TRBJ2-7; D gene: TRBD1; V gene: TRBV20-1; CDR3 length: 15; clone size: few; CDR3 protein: CSARGVRDSAYEQYF; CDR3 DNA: TGCAGTGCTAGAGGGGTTAGGGACAGTGCCTACGAGCAGTACTTC
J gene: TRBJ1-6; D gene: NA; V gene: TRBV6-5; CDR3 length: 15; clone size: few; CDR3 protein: CASSYGGARNSPLHF; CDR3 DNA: TGTGCCAGCAGTTACGGCGGGGCGCGGAATTCACCCCTCCACTTT
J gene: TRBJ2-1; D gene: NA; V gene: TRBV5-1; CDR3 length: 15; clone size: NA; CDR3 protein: CASRLAQGRVIEQFF; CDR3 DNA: TGCGCCAGCAGGCTCGCGCAGGGTCGTGTTATTGAGCAGTTCTTC
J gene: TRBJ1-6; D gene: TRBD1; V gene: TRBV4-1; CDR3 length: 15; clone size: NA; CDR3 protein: CASSVRDSRNSPLHF; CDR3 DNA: TGCGCCAGCAGCGTGAGGGACAGTCGGAATTCACCCCTCCACTTT
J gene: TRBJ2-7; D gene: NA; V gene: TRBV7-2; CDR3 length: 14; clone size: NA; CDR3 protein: CASSSVLNAYEQYF; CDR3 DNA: TGTGCCAGCAGCTCCGTTTTGAATGCCTACGAGCAGTACTTC
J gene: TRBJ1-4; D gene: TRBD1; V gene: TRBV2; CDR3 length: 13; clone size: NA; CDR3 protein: CASGGQQNEKLFF; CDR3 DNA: TGTGCCAGCGGGGGACAGCAGAATGAAAAACTGTTTTTT